The T cell receptor beta chain under discussion was sequenced for a study of OX40 agonist ivuxolimab in advanced cancers. With respect to this clone: As yet, its antigen is unknown.

At baseline, cycle 4 day 1, and cycle 7 day 1, blood was sampled. Sequencing was performed with immunoSEQ multiplex PCR; in TCRdb, only in-frame clones are kept and a portion is missing. The sample has fewer than 50,000 clones, around nine tenths seen once. This CDR3 has 15 amino acids. With V trimmed by 1 base and J by 11 bases, 8 bases remained unmatched. Per germline, CDR1 SGHDN and CDR2 FVKESK. General study findings and limits: Expanded clones were, on average, more numerous among CD8+ T cells than CD4+. Doses of 0.1 to 3.0 mg/kg were accompanied by clonal expansion of CD4+ and CD8+ blood T cells by week 6.

The genes are TRBV14 and TRBJ2-1, with 10 bases identical to TRBD2. Specimen: CD4+ or CD8+ T cells sorted from blood, collected in a trial of the OX40 agonist ivuxolimab. This clonotype originated in an adult with an advanced solid tumor such as melanoma, head and neck, liver or kidney cancer. Here the CDR3 reads CASSQAGTSVTKQFF. The CDR3 nucleotides are TGTGCCAGCAGCCAAGCGGGGACTAGCGTGACGAAGCAGTTCTTC.